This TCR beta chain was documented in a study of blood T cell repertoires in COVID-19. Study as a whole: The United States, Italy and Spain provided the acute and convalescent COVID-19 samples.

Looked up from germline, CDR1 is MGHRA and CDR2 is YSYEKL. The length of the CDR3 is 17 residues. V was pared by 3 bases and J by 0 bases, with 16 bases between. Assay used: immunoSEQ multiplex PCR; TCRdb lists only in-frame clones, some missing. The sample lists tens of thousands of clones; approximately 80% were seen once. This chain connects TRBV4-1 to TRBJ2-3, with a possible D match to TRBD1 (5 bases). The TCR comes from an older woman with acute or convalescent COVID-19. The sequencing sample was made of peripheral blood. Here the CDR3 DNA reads TGCGCCAGCAGCCACGGCCCAGGGTCCTCTAGCACAGATACGCAGTATTTT. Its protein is CASSHGPGSSSTDTQYF.